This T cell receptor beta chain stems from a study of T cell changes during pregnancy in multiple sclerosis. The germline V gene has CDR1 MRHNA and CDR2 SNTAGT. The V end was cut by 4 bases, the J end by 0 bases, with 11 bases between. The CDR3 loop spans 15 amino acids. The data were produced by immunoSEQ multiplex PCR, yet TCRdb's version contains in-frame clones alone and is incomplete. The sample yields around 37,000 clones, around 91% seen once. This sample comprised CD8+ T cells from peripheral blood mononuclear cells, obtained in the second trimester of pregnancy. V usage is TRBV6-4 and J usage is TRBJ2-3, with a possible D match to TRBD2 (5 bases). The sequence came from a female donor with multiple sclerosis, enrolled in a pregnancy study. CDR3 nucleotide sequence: TGTGCCAGCAGTGTTGAAAGCGGAAGCACAGATACGCAGTATTTT. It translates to CASSVESGSTDTQYF.